The sequence of this T cell receptor beta chain was determined in a study of CD4 T cells in relation to SARS-CoV-2 and coronaviruses. General observations from the study: Around 60% of donors had memory CD4+ clonotypes crossrecognizing SARS-CoV-2 and common cold coronavirus spike. Crossreactivity was assessed only for spike protein, not other viral proteins. Each donor contributed either pre-pandemic or post-infection samples, not both.

Per germline, CDR1 GTSNPN and CDR2 SVGIG (reference sequence). V lost 2 bases and J lost 3, with 10 bases in between. The CDR3 length is 13 residues. With respect to this clone: Its specificity is not known.

Naive and memory CD4+ T cell DNA was deep-sequenced without culture. Measured with immunoSEQ multiplex PCR; TCRdb has only the in-frame clones, and not every one. The table has more than 50,000 clones, roughly 88% seen once; the top ten hold roughly 1.5%. Before the COVID-19 pandemic, during about 2010-2019, CD4+ T cells were taken from unexposed donors. The sequence derives from a human donor in good health. Sample: memory CD4+ T cells from PBMCs. This rearrangement joins TRBV30 to TRBJ1-2; D uncertain. The CDR3 is CAWSRSGYYGYTF. The CDR3 nucleotides are TGTGCCTGGAGTCGGTCGGGATACTATGGCTACACCTTC. Full variable domain (missing parts from reference TRBV30 and TRBJ1-2): SQTIHQWPATLVQPVGSPLSLECTVEGTSNPNLYWYRQAAGRGLQLLFYSVGIGQISSEVPQNLSASRPQDRQFILSSKKLLLSDSGFYLCAWSRSGYYGYTFGSGTRLTVV.